The 29 T cell receptor beta chains presented below share a single source sample, sequenced in a study of OX40 agonist ivuxolimab in advanced cancers. The table came from immunoSEQ multiplex PCR; TCRdb's copy has only in-frame clones and leaves some out. The sample records approximately 68,000 clones, about 90% being singletons. This material consisted of CD4+ or CD8+ T cells sorted from blood, taken in a trial of the OX40 agonist ivuxolimab. Source of these receptors: an adult with an advanced solid tumor such as melanoma, head and neck, liver or kidney cancer.

This clone came up a few times. This chain connects TRBV30 to TRBJ2-3, with 10 bases lining up with TRBD2. This CDR3 has 15 residues. Germline CDR1 and CDR2: GTSNPN and SVGIG (reference sequence). V lost 3 bases, J lost 3 bases, and 6 bases stayed unmatched. CDR3: CAWSFSGGETDTQYF. In DNA, the CDR3 is TGTGCCTGGAGCTTCAGCGGGGGGGAGACAGATACGCAGTATTTT. Full variable domain (remainder filled in from reference TRBV30 and TRBJ2-3): SQTIHQWPATLVQPVGSPLSLECTVEGTSNPNLYWYRQAAGRGLQLLFYSVGIGQISSEVPQNLSASRPQDRQFILSSKKLLLSDSGFYLCAWSFSGGETDTQYFGPGTRLTVL.

This clone was counted only a few times. This chain joins TRBV11-2 and TRBJ1-3, with a weak D call TRBD1 (5 bases). This CDR3 contains 14 residues. The germline V and J ends were trimmed by 6 bases and 4 bases, with 13 bases remaining between them. CDR1 SGHAT and CDR2 FQNNGV come from the germline V gene. DNA of the CDR3: TGTGCCAGCAGTTCTAAGGGGCGAGGAAACACCATATATTTT. Translated: CASSSKGRGNTIYF.

The genes are TRBV4-2 and TRBJ1-1, with D unresolved. Germline values: CDR1 LGHNA, CDR2 YNFKEQ. The V end lost 0 bases, the J end lost 1 base, and 9 bases lay between the germline ends. There are 15 residues in the CDR3. The chain's CDR3 is CASSQDSPKNTEAFF. As DNA, the CDR3 is TGTGCCAGCAGCCAAGATAGCCCGAAGAACACTGAAGCTTTCTTT.

The V call is TRBV2, the J call TRBJ1-5; D ambiguous. The CDR3 contains 12 residues. Trimming left V 6 bases short and J 6 bases short, with 9 bases between. Germline CDR1 is SNHLY and CDR2 is FYNNEI. CDR3 coding DNA: TGTGCCAGCAGGGGCGGAATTCAGCCCCAGCATTTT. Translating it yields CASRGGIQPQHF.

The chain uses TRBV7-9 and TRBJ2-5, with D perhaps matching TRBD1 or TRBD2 (6 bases each). The CDR3 is 13 amino acids. Trimming left V 6 bases short and J 4 bases short, with 12 bases between. Germline CDR1 reads SEHNR; CDR2 reads FQNEAQ (reference sequence). In DNA, the CDR3 is TGTGCCAGCAGGCCGGGGGCGGGAGAGACCCAGTACTTC. Its translation: CASRPGAGETQYF.

This chain links TRBV7-2 with TRBJ2-7; D possibly corresponds to TRBD1 (8 bases). In germline, CDR1 is SGHTA, CDR2 FQGNSA. V lost 4 bases to trimming and J lost 9 bases, with 19 bases between them. This CDR3 comprises 14 residues. Here the CDR3 DNA reads TGTGCCAGCAGCTATCAGGGGGCCTCGGGAGGGCAGTACTTC. Amino acid sequence: CASSYQGASGGQYF.

In its sample, this clone was seen once. The chain uses TRBV28 and TRBJ1-3; 7 bases map to TRBD1. Trimming took 5 bases from V and 8 from J; bases not matched to a gene: 15. CDR3 length equals 16 residues. The germline CDR1 and CDR2 sequences are MDHEN and SYDVKM. CDR3 DNA: TGTGCCAGCAGTCGTACCGGGACAGCACTAACTTACACCATATATTTT. It encodes CASSRTGTALTYTIYF.

The chain has TRBV28 and TRBJ2-3, with TRBD2 matching 7 bases. The germline V gene has CDR1 MDHEN and CDR2 SYDVKM. The junction had 12 bases not matched to a gene; V was cut back by 7 bases and J by 5 bases. There are 15 residues in the CDR3. The CDR3: CASKPAGNVRDTQYF. The CDR3 DNA reads as TGTGCCAGCAAACCAGCGGGAAATGTGAGAGATACGCAGTATTTT.

This rearrangement joins TRBV5-1 to TRBJ2-7, with D maybe TRBD2 (5 bases). Germline lookup yields CDR1 SGHRS and CDR2 YFSETQ. The CDR3 sequence is 14 residues long. With 0 bases removed from V and 2 bases from J, the gap between germline ends came to 9 bases. CDR3 residues: CASSLGGETYEQYF. CDR3 sequence (DNA): TGCGCCAGCAGCTTGGGGGGAGAGACCTACGAGCAGTACTTC.

This clone has just one count. V gene TRBV5-1 combines with J gene TRBJ1-2, with D possibly being TRBD1 (5 bases). Germline lookup yields CDR1 SGHRS and CDR2 YFSETQ. The length of the CDR3 is 15 residues. The germline V and J ends were trimmed by 2 bases and 7 bases, with 18 bases remaining between them. The CDR3 DNA is TGCGCCAGCAGCTTAGGGACCCCTCTTATTGGTGGCTACACCTTC. It is translated as CASSLGTPLIGGYTF.

J is TRBJ2-6 and V is TRBV7-6, with TRBD2 identical over 7 bases. After removal of 4 bases from V and 1 base from J, the junction contained 1 base not matched to a gene. Germline CDR1 and CDR2: SGHVS and FNYEAQ. This CDR3 is built from 15 residues. CDR3 bases: TGTGCCAGCAGCTCGGGGGGTTCTGGGGCCAACGTCCTGACTTTC. As protein: CASSSGGSGANVLTF.

CDR3: CASSYRATGGDEQYF. The CDR3 nucleotides read TGTGCCAGCAGTTACAGGGCCACAGGGGGAGACGAGCAGTACTTC. The chain uses TRBV6-6 and TRBJ2-7; TRBD1 matches 8 bases. The CDR3 spans 15 residues. Per germline, CDR1 MNHNY and CDR2 SVGAGI (reference sequence). Germline trimming cut 2 bases from V and 5 bases from J; bases unmatched to any gene: 8.

The V and J genes are TRBV14 and TRBJ2-7; 9 bases fit TRBD1. Germline CDR1 and CDR2: SGHDN and FVKESK. V gave up 6 bases and J gave up 8 bases; unmatched junction bases: 2. The CDR3 extends over 11 amino acids. The CDR3 DNA sequence: TGTGCCAGCAGACAGGGGGCTAAGCAGTACTTC. This codes for CASRQGAKQYF.

This chain connects TRBV7-9 to TRBJ2-1; 10 nucleotides agree with TRBD2. The V segment lost 5 bases and the J segment 0 bases; nucleotides outside the gene matches: 13. The V gene's germline CDR1 is SEHNR and CDR2 FQNEAQ (reference sequence). There are 19 residues in the CDR3. The CDR3 loop reads CASSPRPLAGGASYNEQFF. The CDR3 DNA reads TGTGCCAGCAGCCCTCGCCCCTTAGCGGGAGGCGCCTCCTACAATGAGCAGTTCTTC.

This clone turned up a few times. The V gene is TRBV6-6, the J gene TRBJ1-5; no reliable D call. Germline CDR1 reads MNHNY; CDR2 reads SVGAGI (reference sequence). The V and J ends lost 6 bases and 0 bases respectively, with 6 bases between them. This CDR3 contains 13 residues. CDR3 bases: TGTGCCAGCAGGGGGTATAGCAATCAGCCCCAGCATTTT. Its protein is CASRGYSNQPQHF.

J is TRBJ2-1 and V is TRBV5-1; TRBD2 agrees at 7 bases. Germline values: CDR1 SGHRS, CDR2 YFSETQ. The CDR3 runs 15 residues. The V gene end was trimmed by 5 bases and the J gene end by 2 bases; junction bases not matched to a gene: 7. The CDR3 loop is CASSFLADAYNEQFF. DNA for the CDR3: TGCGCCAGCAGTTTTCTAGCGGATGCCTACAATGAGCAGTTCTTC.

V and J are TRBV5-6 and TRBJ1-5; D unclear. CDR1 and CDR2 (germline): SGHDT, YYEEEE. The V end was cut by 1 base, the J end by 5 bases, with 16 bases between. This CDR3 region has 16 residues. The CDR3 protein is CASSLLSPRGDQPQHF. CDR3 bases: TGTGCCAGCAGCTTGCTTTCCCCCAGAGGCGATCAGCCCCAGCATTTT.

This clone was counted a single time. The chain is built from TRBV4-2 and TRBJ2-1, with a tentative D call TRBD2 (5 bases). With 4 bases removed from V and 0 bases from J, the gap between germline ends came to 10 bases. This CDR3 comprises 15 residues. Germline loops: CDR1 LGHNA, CDR2 YNFKEQ. The CDR3 DNA sequence: TGTGCCAGCAGCCCGGACTTGAGCTCCTACAATGAGCAGTTCTTC. Amino acids: CASSPDLSSYNEQFF.

This clone was recorded once. V gene TRBV5-6 combines with J gene TRBJ2-4; D might be TRBD1 (5 bases). V was pared by 4 bases and J by 0 bases, with 14 bases between. CDR1 SGHDT and CDR2 YYEEEE come from the germline V gene. The CDR3 is 16 amino acids. The CDR3 here is CASSGRQGLAKNIQYF. In DNA, the CDR3 is TGTGCCAGCAGCGGAAGGCAGGGCCTAGCCAAAAACATTCAGTACTTC.

This clone was seen only a few times. V gene TRBV29-1 combines with J gene TRBJ2-5, with D perhaps matching TRBD1 (5 bases). The germline V and J ends were trimmed by 3 bases and 5 bases, with 13 bases remaining between them. CDR3 length: 13 amino acids. Germline loops: CDR1 SQVTM, CDR2 ANQGSEA. This chain's CDR3 is CSVEKGPGETQYF. The CDR3 DNA is TGCAGCGTTGAGAAGGGGCCTGGGGAGACCCAGTACTTC.

The rearrangement links TRBV5-4 to TRBJ1-2; TRBD1 aligns across 7 bases. The V and J ends lost 4 bases and 0 bases, in that order; junction bases with no gene match: 9. The CDR3 is 16 residues long. Germline-derived CDR1 and CDR2 are SGHNT and YYREEE (reference sequence). The DNA of the CDR3 is TGTGCCAGCAGCGATCTCACAGGGGCAGCTAACTATGGCTACACCTTC. It is translated as CASSDLTGAANYGYTF.

The chain carries TRBV5-1 and TRBJ1-4; maybe TRBD1 (5 bases). CDR1 SGHRS and CDR2 YFSETQ come from the germline V gene. Trimming removed 1 base at V and 5 bases at J, with 18 bases between. The CDR3 runs to 17 residues. The chain's CDR3 is CASSLLGRRPGNEKLFF. In nucleotides, the CDR3 is TGCGCCAGCAGCTTGTTGGGGCGGCGCCCGGGCAATGAAAAACTGTTTTTT.

The chain employs TRBV21-1 and TRBJ1-1. TRBV21-1 is described as a pseudogene. The CDR3 runs to 9 residues. The chain's CDR3 is CARRAEAFF. The CDR3 nucleotides read TGTGCCAGGCGGGCTGAAGCTTTCTTT.

The chain employs TRBV14 and TRBJ2-1, with D tentatively TRBD2 (6 bases). The germline V and J ends were trimmed by 1 base and 7 bases, with 14 bases remaining between them. This CDR3 region has 15 residues. Germline V lookup: CDR1 SGHDN, CDR2 FVKESK. CDR3 coding DNA: TGTGCCAGCAGCCAAGGGACAAAAAGCGGGAATGAGCAGTTCTTC. This gives the protein CASSQGTKSGNEQFF.

The chain links TRBV5-5 to TRBJ1-2; weak D call: TRBD1 (5 bases). The germline CDR1 and CDR2 sequences are SGHKS and YYEKEE (reference sequence). The V and J ends lost 4 bases and 0 bases respectively, with 10 bases between them. There are 14 residues in the CDR3. The CDR3 nucleotides are TGTGCCAGCAGCACCGGACAAGCTAACTATGGCTACACCTTC. Its protein product is CASSTGQANYGYTF.

The V call is TRBV27, the J call TRBJ2-2; 12 nucleotides match TRBD2. This CDR3 has 16 amino acids. In germline, CDR1 is MNHEY, CDR2 SMNVEV (reference sequence). J lost 9 bases, V lost 4 bases, and 9 bases had no gene match. CDR3 amino acids: CASSSPSGRALRELFF. Here the CDR3 DNA reads TGTGCCAGCAGTTCCCCTAGCGGGAGGGCCTTGAGGGAGCTGTTTTTT.

This sequence joins TRBV6-5 and TRBJ2-6; no definite D call. From germline, CDR1 is MNHEY and CDR2 SVGAGI. The CDR3 is 13 amino acids. V was clipped by 5 bases and J by 3 bases, with 5 bases between them. For the CDR3, the DNA is TGTGCCAGCAGTAATAATGGGGCCAACGTCCTGACTTTC. This sequence encodes CASSNNGANVLTF.

CDR3 in DNA: TGTGCCAGCAGCTTAACCAGCTACGAGCAGTACTTC. It is translated as CASSLTSYEQYF. The rearrangement uses TRBV7-2 and TRBJ2-7; D gene uncertain. The CDR3 covers 12 residues. Per germline, CDR1 SGHTA and CDR2 FQGNSA. V shed 2 bases and J shed 3 bases, with 5 bases lying between them.

The rearrangement links TRBV30 to TRBJ2-2; 8 nucleotides line up with TRBD2. With V trimmed by 5 bases and J by 5 bases, 13 bases remained unmatched. This CDR3 has 16 amino acids. Germline values: CDR1 GTSNPN, CDR2 SVGIG (reference sequence). This chain's CDR3 is CAWHGAGGPRTGELFF. In DNA, the CDR3 is TGTGCCTGGCACGGGGCGGGGGGTCCGCGGACCGGGGAGCTGTTTTTT.